The rows below give T cell receptor beta chains drawn from one sample of a study of T cells after yellow fever vaccination. TCRdb re-called the 5' RACE reads with MiXCR, one entry per CDR3 protein. The table shows approximately 340,000 distinct CDR3 sequences, with 8.7% occurring only once. Material: PBMCs, obtained on the day of the first yellow fever vaccination. These receptors all come from a man in his late teens or twenties who received the YFV17D yellow fever vaccine. Both conserved end residues are part of each CDR3. The order of the fields is J gene, D gene, clone size, V gene, CDR3 protein, CDR3 DNA. The D gene is left open where the match is weak. For some rows the clone size is stated as once, few or many, or as a class when expanded; others skip it.

J: TRBJ2-6
D: .
size: many
V: TRBV12-5
CDR3: CASDGAGANVLTF
DNA: TGTGCTAGTGACGGAGCTGGGGCCAACGTCCTGACTTTC

J: TRBJ1-4
D: TRBD1
size: .
V: TRBV5-1
CDR3: CASSWPDRGGEKLFF
DNA: TGCGCCAGTAGCTGGCCCGACAGGGGGGGCGAAAAACTGTTTTTT

J: TRBJ2-7
D: .
size: .
V: TRBV7-9
CDR3: CASSFSGAYEQSF
DNA: TGTGCCAGCAGCTTTTCCGGGGCCTACGAGCAGTCCTTC

J: TRBJ2-7
D: .
size: few
V: TRBV20-1
CDR3: CSAPATARGSEQYF
DNA: TGCAGTGCTCCGGCGACAGCCCGTGGATCCGAGCAGTACTTC

J: TRBJ2-6
D: .
size: few
V: TRBV3-1
CDR3: CASSQAPGSGANVLTF
DNA: TGTGCCAGCAGCCAAGCCCCAGGGAGCGGGGCCAACGTCCTGACTTTC

J: TRBJ2-3
D: TRBD1
size: few
V: TRBV6-1
CDR3: CASSPPGQGGDTQYF
DNA: TGTGCCAGCAGTCCTCCGGGACAGGGTGGCGATACGCAGTATTTT

J: TRBJ1-2
D: .
size: few
V: TRBV10-3
CDR3: CAISESAGAADGYTF
DNA: TGTGCCATCAGTGAGTCGGCAGGGGCCGCGGATGGCTACACCTTC

J: TRBJ2-1
D: .
size: .
V: TRBV18
CDR3: CASSSGYEQFF
DNA: TGTGCCAGCTCATCCGGGTATGAGCAGTTCTTC

J: TRBJ2-1
D: .
size: many
V: TRBV5-1
CDR3: CASRGWGDNEQFF
DNA: TGCGCCAGCCGCGGCTGGGGTGACAATGAGCAGTTCTTC

J: TRBJ2-1
D: .
size: .
V: TRBV20-1
CDR3: CSARDSYNEQFF
DNA: TGCAGTGCTAGGGACAGCTACAATGAGCAGTTCTTC

J: TRBJ2-2
D: .
size: few
V: TRBV11-2
CDR3: CASRLPDRTGELFF
DNA: TGTGCCAGCAGGTTACCTGACAGAACCGGGGAGCTGTTTTTT

J: TRBJ2-7
D: .
size: many
V: TRBV4-3
CDR3: CASSQAPGDYEQYF
DNA: TGCGCCAGCAGCCAAGCCCCAGGGGATTACGAGCAGTACTTC

J: TRBJ2-1
D: TRBD1
size: few
V: TRBV23-1
CDR3: CASLIPRGTDSYNEQFF
DNA: TGCGCCAGCCTAATACCCAGGGGGACCGACTCCTACAATGAGCAGTTCTTC

J: TRBJ2-5
D: .
size: .
V: TRBV3-1
CDR3: CASSQRIQETQYF
DNA: TGTGCCAGCAGCCAACGGATCCAAGAGACCCAGTACTTC

J: TRBJ2-2
D: .
size: few
V: TRBV7-3
CDR3: CASSPLGDTGELFF
DNA: TGTGCCAGCAGCCCTCTAGGGGACACCGGGGAGCTGTTTTTT

J: TRBJ2-3
D: .
size: few
V: TRBV10-1
CDR3: CASSLVAEDTQYF
DNA: TGCGCCAGCAGCCTCGTGGCGGAAGATACGCAGTATTTT

J: TRBJ1-2
D: .
size: few
V: TRBV29-1
CDR3: CSVGGNNYGYTF
DNA: TGCAGCGTTGGGGGGAACAACTATGGCTACACCTTC

J: TRBJ2-1
D: .
size: many
V: TRBV12-3/TRBV12-4
CDR3: CASSLSGTIEQFF
DNA: TGTGCCAGCAGTTTATCTGGGACCATTGAGCAGTTCTTC

J: TRBJ1-2
D: .
size: many
V: TRBV5-1
CDR3: CASSLESYGYTF
DNA: TGCGCCAGCAGCTTGGAGAGCTATGGCTACACCTTC

J: TRBJ2-1
D: .
size: many
V: TRBV11-1
CDR3: CASSLSPSAALYNEQFF
DNA: TGTGCCAGCAGCTTATCACCATCCGCGGCTTTATACAATGAGCAGTTCTTC

J: TRBJ1-1
D: .
size: .
V: TRBV4-3
CDR3: CASSRTRATEAFF
DNA: TGCGCCAGCAGCCGAACACGGGCCACTGAAGCTTTCTTT

J: TRBJ2-3
D: .
size: many
V: TRBV7-9
CDR3: CASSLAVDTQYF
DNA: TGTGCCAGCAGCTTAGCAGTAGATACGCAGTATTTT

J: TRBJ1-1
D: .
size: few
V: TRBV18
CDR3: CASSPIGALNTEAFF
DNA: TGTGCCAGCTCACCAATAGGGGCCCTGAACACTGAAGCTTTCTTT

J: TRBJ2-1
D: TRBD2
size: few
V: TRBV12-3/TRBV12-4
CDR3: CASSLRTSGGGEQFF
DNA: TGTGCCAGCAGTCTGCGGACTAGCGGGGGAGGGGAGCAGTTCTTC

J: TRBJ2-3
D: TRBD2
size: .
V: TRBV6-5
CDR3: CASSYAGESTDTQYF
DNA: TGTGCCAGCAGTTATGCGGGGGAGAGCACAGATACGCAGTATTTT

J: TRBJ2-3
D: .
size: few
V: TRBV4-3
CDR3: CASSRRGDGTDTQYF
DNA: TGCGCCAGCAGCCGGAGGGGAGACGGCACAGATACGCAGTATTTT

J: TRBJ2-5
D: .
size: few
V: TRBV6-1
CDR3: CASRTGDSQETQYF
DNA: TGTGCCAGCAGAACGGGGGACTCTCAAGAGACCCAGTACTTC

J: TRBJ1-1
D: .
size: few
V: TRBV5-5
CDR3: CASSLEARANTEAFF
DNA: TGTGCCAGCAGCTTGGAGGCCAGGGCGAACACTGAAGCTTTCTTT

J: TRBJ2-2
D: TRBD1
size: few
V: TRBV5-1
CDR3: CASSGTAKNTGELFF
DNA: TGCGCCAGCAGCGGGACAGCAAAGAACACCGGGGAGCTGTTTTTT

J: TRBJ1-5
D: TRBD1
size: .
V: TRBV27
CDR3: CASSFEGAQPQHF
DNA: TGTGCCAGCAGTTTTGAGGGGGCTCAGCCCCAGCATTTT

J: TRBJ2-5
D: .
size: .
V: TRBV9
CDR3: CASSSGGRRETQYF
DNA: TGTGCCAGCAGCTCAGGGGGGCGGAGAGAGACCCAGTACTTC

J: TRBJ1-5
D: TRBD1
size: few
V: TRBV6-2/TRBV6-3
CDR3: CASRDRGSLEPQHF
DNA: TGTGCCAGCAGAGACAGGGGTTCGTTGGAGCCCCAGCATTTT

J: TRBJ1-2
D: .
size: few
V: TRBV12-3/TRBV12-4
CDR3: CASSLGPQGWANYGYTF
DNA: TGTGCCAGCAGTTTGGGACCACAGGGTTGGGCTAACTATGGCTACACCTTC

J: TRBJ2-7
D: TRBD2
size: .
V: TRBV29-1
CDR3: CSVGTIAGGSYEQYF
DNA: TGCAGCGTTGGGACTATAGCGGGGGGCTCCTACGAGCAGTACTTC

J: TRBJ2-3
D: TRBD2
size: few
V: TRBV7-2
CDR3: CASSPSIGGGTDTQYF
DNA: TGTGCCAGCAGCCCTAGTATTGGGGGGGGCACAGATACGCAGTATTTT

J: TRBJ1-6
D: TRBD1
size: many
V: TRBV5-1
CDR3: CASSLARADRYSPLHF
DNA: TGCGCCAGCAGCTTGGCCCGGGCGGACAGGTATTCACCCCTCCACTTT

J: TRBJ2-3
D: TRBD1
size: .
V: TRBV3-1
CDR3: CASSQLAGGLITDTQYF
DNA: TGTGCCAGCAGCCAACTCGCAGGGGGCCTAATCACAGATACGCAGTATTTT

J: TRBJ2-7
D: .
size: few
V: TRBV10-3
CDR3: CATLRGGSYEQYF
DNA: TGTGCCACCTTAAGGGGGGGCTCCTACGAGCAGTACTTC

J: TRBJ2-3
D: .
size: .
V: TRBV5-4
CDR3: CASSLVDDQAQYF
DNA: TGTGCCAGCAGCTTGGTGGACGATCAGGCGCAGTATTTT

J: TRBJ2-3
D: TRBD2
size: .
V: TRBV2
CDR3: CASTLAGTDTQYF
DNA: TGTGCCAGCACTCTAGCGGGCACAGATACGCAGTATTTT

J: TRBJ2-1
D: .
size: .
V: TRBV4-1
CDR3: CASSSGTSYNEQFF
DNA: TGCGCCAGCAGTTCAGGTACCTCCTACAATGAGCAGTTCTTC

J: TRBJ1-5
D: .
size: .
V: TRBV12-3/TRBV12-4
CDR3: CASSFLGSHQPQHF
DNA: TGTGCCAGCAGTTTCTTGGGTTCACATCAGCCCCAGCATTTT

J: TRBJ2-5
D: TRBD2
size: .
V: TRBV15
CDR3: CATSRTSGRVIMETQYF
DNA: TGTGCCACCAGCAGGACTAGCGGGAGAGTTATAATGGAGACCCAGTACTTC

J: TRBJ2-3
D: TRBD2
size: few
V: TRBV19
CDR3: CASSAPGLVLDTQYF
DNA: TGTGCCAGTAGCGCTCCGGGACTAGTCCTCGATACGCAGTATTTT

J: TRBJ1-1
D: TRBD1
size: .
V: TRBV5-1
CDR3: CASSLDGQGNTEAFF
DNA: TGCGCCAGCAGCTTGGATGGACAGGGTAACACTGAAGCTTTCTTT

J: TRBJ1-5
D: TRBD1
size: few
V: TRBV7-2
CDR3: CASSFDRVVQPQHF
DNA: TGTGCCAGCAGCTTTGACAGGGTGGTTCAGCCCCAGCATTTT

J: TRBJ2-5
D: .
size: .
V: TRBV5-1
CDR3: CASRWGDQETQYF
DNA: TGCGCCAGCAGGTGGGGGGACCAAGAGACCCAGTACTTC

J: TRBJ2-7
D: .
size: few
V: TRBV7-3
CDR3: CASFSADEQYF
DNA: TGTGCCAGCTTTTCCGCTGACGAGCAGTACTTC

J: TRBJ1-4
D: .
size: .
V: TRBV29-1
CDR3: CSAGRDEKLFF
DNA: TGCAGCGCAGGGAGAGATGAAAAACTGTTTTTT

J: TRBJ2-2
D: .
size: many
V: TRBV29-1
CDR3: CSVRNTGELFF
DNA: TGCAGCGTTAGGAACACCGGGGAGCTGTTTTTT

J: TRBJ2-7
D: .
size: .
V: TRBV7-9
CDR3: CASSRQRLSSYEQYF
DNA: TGTGCCAGCAGCCGACAGAGACTGAGCTCCTACGAGCAGTACTTC

J: TRBJ1-2
D: .
size: .
V: TRBV6-1
CDR3: CASSAHSGVYGYTF
DNA: TGTGCCAGCAGTGCGCACAGTGGAGTTTATGGCTACACCTTC

J: TRBJ1-6
D: .
size: .
V: TRBV4-1
CDR3: CASSLQASNSPLHF
DNA: TGCGCCAGCAGCCTTCAGGCTTCTAATTCACCCCTCCACTTT

J: TRBJ1-2
D: TRBD1
size: .
V: TRBV11-2
CDR3: CASRSLGGRSYGYTF
DNA: TGTGCCAGCAGATCACTAGGGGGCAGGAGCTATGGCTACACCTTC

J: TRBJ1-4
D: .
size: few
V: TRBV12-3/TRBV12-4
CDR3: CASSLRALNEKLFF
DNA: TGTGCCAGCAGTTTAAGGGCCCTTAATGAAAAACTGTTTTTT

J: TRBJ2-5
D: .
size: many
V: TRBV5-1
CDR3: CASSLLGNQETQYF
DNA: TGCGCCAGCAGCTTGTTGGGGAATCAAGAGACCCAGTACTTC

J: TRBJ1-2
D: .
size: .
V: TRBV9
CDR3: CASSVQSNYGYTF
DNA: TGTGCCAGCAGCGTCCAGTCTAACTATGGCTACACCTTC

J: TRBJ1-2
D: .
size: few
V: TRBV7-2
CDR3: CASSATWAGADYGYTF
DNA: TGTGCCAGCAGCGCCACTTGGGCCGGGGCGGACTATGGCTACACCTTC

J: TRBJ2-3
D: .
size: .
V: TRBV20-1
CDR3: CSASPRVAASTDTQYF
DNA: TGCAGTGCTAGTCCTAGGGTAGCGGCCAGCACAGATACGCAGTATTTT